This TCR beta chain was found in a study of T cells after yellow fever vaccination (dated by TCRdb to about 2019). In the study overall: The SMART-Seq v4 Ultra Low Input RNA kit was used to prepare libraries from fractions with low cell numbers. Bulk TCR alpha and beta repertoires were sequenced longitudinally to track T-cell clones before and after primary and booster YFV17D yellow fever vaccination. Two healthy male donors, one aged 18 to 30 and one aged 30 to 40 years, made up the cohort. Blood was drawn at multiple timepoints before and after primary and secondary immunization, with bulk PBMC replicates and cell subsets isolated.

Points the paper makes about the study in general: Most clones expanded after primary vaccination were re-detected after the booster (about 96% of CD4 and approximately 89% of CD8), suggesting broad memory maintenance. A small fraction of clonotypes appeared in both the CD4 and CD8 compartments, likely as a result of convergent recombination. The secondary T-cell response was weaker than the primary response but faster, peaking on day 5 instead of day 15. FACS-sorted repertoires could contain abundant contaminating clonotypes from the bulk population, so computational filtering was required. The study included only two donors, which limits how far the findings can be generalized.

A few counts support this clonotype. The specificity of this receptor is unknown. Base qualities were left out, and no much larger clone turns up one base away. TCR cDNA was made using 5'RACE template switching, a step that added a universal primer site and unique molecular identifiers. Priming for cDNA synthesis came from both the TCR alpha and TCR beta constant segments. Two PCR steps were used to amplify libraries, with sample barcodes and sequencing adapters being added in the second step. Sequencing of the libraries was done on either Illumina HiSeq 2500 (2x100 bp) or NovaSeq (2x150 bp). The original methods were these. Demultiplexing of reads and collapsing into UMI consensus sequences were performed with MIGEC, and V(D)J alignment was carried out with MiXCR. Clonotypes responding to the vaccine were identified with edgeR on replicate PBMC samples, with the criteria of FDR below 0.01 and a log2 fold change above 5 up to day 15. CD4 or CD8 identity was assigned to each bulk clonotype according to whether the clonotype was present at higher abundance in the sequenced CD4 repertoire or the sequenced CD8 repertoire. Starting from the raw public reads, TCRdb applied fastp trimming at Q25, assembled clones with MiXCR and retained in-frame beta chains. CDR3 protein sequences are deduplicated, and each keeps its most common genes and DNA. The V and J calls reflect TCRdb's pipeline rather than the authors' work. Recorded for this sample are some 560,000 distinct CDR3 sequences; about 19% of them occurred a single time. Of the sample, 13% to 15% falls within the top ten clones.

Trimming takes 3 bases from V and 1 base from J, and the germline ends sit 15 bases apart. Reading the germline V gene (reference sequence) gives CDR1 DFQATT and CDR2 SNEGSKA. The CDR3, cysteine through phenylalanine, is 15 amino acids long. Only the CDR3 portion is preserved as DNA: 45 bases, with reading frame beginning at the first base. The treatment or condition label for this specimen denotes: live attenuated yellow fever vaccine strain. At each blood-draw timepoint, two biological replicates of bulk PBMCs were obtained. A standard Ficoll-Paque protocol was used to isolate PBMCs from peripheral blood. TriZol was used to extract RNA from bulk PBMCs, from CD4 and CD8 fractions, and from dextramer-positive and dextramer-negative fractions.

This clonotype was sampled from a young man who received the YFV17D yellow fever vaccine. Recombination joined TRBV20-1 with TRBJ1-2; the D gene remains uncertain. The sample in question was PBMCs, obtained 15 days after the yellow fever booster vaccination. The sequenced DNA is TGCAGTGCTAGCCCCGAGCCAGGCAGTAACTATGGCTACACCTTC. Its protein reads: CSASPEPGSNYGYTF.